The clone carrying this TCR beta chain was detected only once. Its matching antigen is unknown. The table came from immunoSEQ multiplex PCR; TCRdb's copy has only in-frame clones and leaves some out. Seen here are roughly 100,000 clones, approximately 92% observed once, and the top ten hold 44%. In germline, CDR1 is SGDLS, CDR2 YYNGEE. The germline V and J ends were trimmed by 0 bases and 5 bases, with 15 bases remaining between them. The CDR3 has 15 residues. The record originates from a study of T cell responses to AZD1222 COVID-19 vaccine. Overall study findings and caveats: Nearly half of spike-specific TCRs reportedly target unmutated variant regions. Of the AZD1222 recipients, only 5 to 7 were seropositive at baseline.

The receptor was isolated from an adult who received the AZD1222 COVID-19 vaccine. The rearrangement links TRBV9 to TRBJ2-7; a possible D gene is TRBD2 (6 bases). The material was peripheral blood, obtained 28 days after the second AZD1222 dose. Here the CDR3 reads CASSVDGDSRNEQYF. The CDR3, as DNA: TGTGCCAGCAGCGTAGACGGGGACTCGCGAAACGAGCAGTACTTC. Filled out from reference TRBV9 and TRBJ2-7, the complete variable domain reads DSGVTQTPKHLITATGQRVTLRCSPRSGDLSVYWYQQSLDQGLQFLIQYYNGEERAKGNILERFSAQQFPDLHSELNLSSLELGDSALYFCASSVDGDSRNEQYFGPGTRLTVT.